A single sample gave rise to the 30 T cell receptor beta chains below, sequenced in a study of T cells after yellow fever vaccination. A single record per CDR3 protein comes from TCRdb applying MiXCR to the 5' RACE reads. The sample lists more than 200,000 distinct CDR3 sequences, more than 3.5% occurring once. The starting material was PBMCs, obtained 15 days after the yellow fever booster vaccination. Every receptor here comes from a man between 18 and 35 years old who received the YFV17D yellow fever vaccine.

Ten or more counts support this clonotype. The chain uses TRBV7-3 and TRBJ2-2; 8 nucleotides line up with TRBD1. The trim removed 4 bases at V and 6 bases at J, leaving 1 base unmatched. Germline CDR1 reads SGHTA; CDR2 reads FQGTGA. The CDR3 totals 13 residues. The CDR3 DNA reads as TGTGCCAGCAGCTCGACAGGGGCCGGGGAGCTGTTTTTT. Protein product: CASSSTGAGELFF.

This clonotype was detected only a few times. CDR3 residues: CASSQTGQGFFSTF. The CDR3 DNA reads TGTGCCAGCAGCCAGACGGGACAGGGTTTTTTCTCCACCTTC. The chain employs TRBV4-2 and TRBJ1-2; TRBD1 aligns across 9 bases. With 3 bases clipped from V and 13 bases from J, the junction kept 12 bases outside the gene matches. The CDR3 runs 14 residues. CDR1 is LGHNA, CDR2 YNFKEQ, per germline.

The table lists this clonotype with many counts. The CDR3 DNA sequence: TGTGCCAGCATCGGGGACAGGGGGTATTTGGCCACTGAAGCTTTCTTT. It yields the protein CASIGDRGYLATEAFF. The genes are TRBV2 and TRBJ1-1, with 11 bases lining up with TRBD1. Trimming took 7 bases from V and 4 from J; bases not matched to a gene: 11. Looked up from germline, CDR1 is SNHLY and CDR2 is FYNNEI. The CDR3 spans 16 residues. Variable domain in full (rest from reference TRBV2 and TRBJ1-1): EPEVTQTPSHQVTQMGQEVILRCVPISNHLYFYWYRQILGQKVEFLVSFYNNEISEKSEIFDDQFSVERPDGSNFTLKIRSTKLEDSAMYFCASIGDRGYLATEAFFGQGTRLTVV.

This clonotype was counted at least ten times. This chain joins TRBV7-6 and TRBJ1-5; a weak D match, TRBD1 (6 bases). V was pared by 1 base and J by 1 base, with 8 bases between. The germline CDR1 and CDR2 sequences are SGHVS and FNYEAQ. This CDR3 region has 15 residues. CDR3 nucleotides: TGTGCCAGCAGCTTAGGCAGGGGAAGCAATCAGCCCCAGCATTTT. Amino acid sequence: CASSLGRGSNQPQHF.

Ten or more counts support this clonotype. CDR3 residues: CASSLSPGMNTEAFF. The CDR3 region has the DNA TGCGCCAGCAGCTTAAGTCCGGGGATGAACACTGAAGCTTTCTTT. This chain connects TRBV5-1 to TRBJ1-1; no reliable D call. V was trimmed by 2 bases and J by 0 bases, leaving 11 bases between them. The CDR3 is made up of 15 amino acids. Germline-derived CDR1 and CDR2 are SGHRS and YFSETQ.

In its sample, this clonotype was seen many times. The V and J genes are TRBV10-2 and TRBJ2-2; possibly TRBD1 or TRBD2 for D (5 bases each). Trimming removed 10 bases at V and 0 bases at J, with 18 bases between. There are 16 residues in the CDR3. Germline loops: CDR1 WSHSY, CDR2 SAAADI. The CDR3 region is CATQTGAGANTGELFF. For the CDR3, the DNA is TGCGCCACCCAGACCGGGGCTGGGGCGAACACCGGGGAGCTGTTTTTT.

This clonotype was seen at least ten times. The chain is built from TRBV12-3 or TRBV12-4 and TRBJ1-1; possibly TRBD1 for D (6 bases). CDR3 length: 13 residues. Trimming removed 11 bases at V and 1 base at J, with 14 bases between. The CDR3 here is CACWDTRNTEAFF. CDR3 sequence (DNA): TGTGCCTGCTGGGACACCAGGAACACTGAAGCTTTCTTT.

This clonotype was seen at least ten times. The V call is TRBV29-1, the J call TRBJ1-1; tentatively, D is TRBD1 (6 bases). CDR1 and CDR2 (germline): SQVTM, ANQGSEA. The germline V and J ends were trimmed by 3 bases and 4 bases, with 12 bases remaining between them. The CDR3 totals 13 residues. This CDR3 reads CSVDGAGATEAFF. The CDR3 DNA reads TGCAGCGTTGATGGGGCGGGGGCCACTGAAGCTTTCTTT.

This clonotype was detected many times. This sequence joins TRBV12-3 or TRBV12-4 and TRBJ1-5; no reliable D call. V lost 2 bases and J 5 bases, leaving 4 bases between the germline ends. The CDR3 sequence is 12 residues long. This CDR3 reads CASSLIDQPQHF. The CDR3 bases are TGTGCCAGCAGTTTAATCGATCAGCCCCAGCATTTT.

Many counts were recorded for this clonotype. The rearrangement links TRBV10-3 to TRBJ2-3; 12 bases are a match to TRBD2. CDR1 is ENHRY and CDR2 is SYGVKD in the germline V gene. CDR3 length: 15 residues. V trimming: 6 bases; J trimming: 6 bases; junction bases outside the gene matches: 7. The CDR3 sequence is CAISTSGGTPDTQYF. The CDR3 nucleotides read TGTGCCATCAGCACTAGCGGGGGGACGCCGGATACGCAGTATTTT.

This clonotype appeared many times. The genes are TRBV5-1 and TRBJ1-2, with 10 bases aligning to TRBD1. The CDR3 is made up of 14 amino acids. V was pared by 5 bases and J by 8 bases, with 9 bases of the junction left unmatched. From germline, CDR1 is SGHRS and CDR2 YFSETQ. CDR3 region: CASRTPGTGEGYTF. The CDR3 DNA reads TGCGCCAGCAGGACACCCGGGACAGGGGAAGGCTACACCTTC.

Many counts were recorded for this clonotype. This rearrangement joins TRBV5-6 to TRBJ2-7; no clear D. V was cut by 0 bases and J by 3 bases, with 10 bases left in between. The CDR3 sequence is 14 residues long. The V gene's germline CDR1 is SGHDT and CDR2 YYEEEE. Written as DNA, the CDR3 is TGTGCCAGCAGCTTGGGTGTTTCGGTCTACGAGCAGTACTTC. Translated, it gives CASSLGVSVYEQYF.

This clonotype was recorded at least ten times. The chain joins TRBV7-6 to TRBJ2-7, with a tentative D call TRBD1 (5 bases). This CDR3 spans 13 amino acids. Trimming removed 4 bases at V and 2 bases at J, with 9 bases between. Germline V gene data show CDR1 as SGHVS and CDR2 as FNYEAQ. The CDR3 DNA follows: TGTGCCAGCAGCTCGGACACCGCCTACGAGCAGTACGTC. It codes for CASSSDTAYEQYV.

This clonotype occurred many times. The chain uses TRBV9 and TRBJ1-1; a possible D gene is TRBD1 (5 bases). The CDR3 length is 15 residues. Germline assignment: CDR1 SGDLS and CDR2 YYNGEE. With 4 bases removed from V and 1 base from J, the gap between germline ends came to 14 bases. Here the CDR3 reads CASSSEGLGNTEAFF. In DNA form, the CDR3 reads TGTGCCAGCAGCTCTGAGGGGCTGGGGAACACTGAAGCTTTCTTT.

In its sample, this clonotype was seen many times. CDR3 in amino acids: CASSQDYLRPGYGYTF. The CDR3 DNA is TGCGCCAGCAGCCAAGACTACTTACGGCCAGGCTATGGCTACACCTTC. The genes are TRBV4-3 and TRBJ1-2; D unclear. CDR1 is LGHNA, CDR2 YSLEER, per germline. The ends were cut back, 0 bases at V and 4 bases at J, with 15 bases in the middle. CDR3 size: 16 residues.

This clonotype was detected ten times or more. The chain is built from TRBV28 and TRBJ2-5; D is unclear. Trimming stripped 2 bases from V and 4 bases from J, with 5 bases between. The germline V gene encodes CDR1 MDHEN and CDR2 SYDVKM. The CDR3 spans 12 residues. CDR3 DNA: TGTGCCAGCAGTTTAAGGTCAGAGACCCAGTACTTC. Residues: CASSLRSETQYF.

At least ten counts were recorded for this clonotype. The rearrangement joins TRBV5-1 to TRBJ1-5; the D is unclear. The ends were cut back, 2 bases at V and 0 bases at J, with 9 bases in the middle. The CDR3 runs 15 residues. CDR1 is SGHRS, CDR2 YFSETQ, per germline. The CDR3 bases are TGCGCCAGCAGCTTATTTCCAGATAGCAATCAGCCCCAGCATTTT. Translating gives CASSLFPDSNQPQHF.

This clonotype was recorded many times. The chain recombines TRBV5-1 with TRBJ2-5, with TRBD1 matching over 10 bases. J lost 5 bases, V lost 4 bases, and 8 bases had no gene match. This CDR3 comprises 15 residues. Germline loops: CDR1 SGHRS, CDR2 YFSETQ. The CDR3 region has the DNA TGCGCCAGCAGCACGAGACCGGGACAGGGGGAGACCCAGTACTTC. It encodes CASSTRPGQGETQYF.

This rearrangement joins TRBV12-3 or TRBV12-4 to TRBJ2-7; the D gene is possibly TRBD2 (6 bases). The CDR3 sequence is 12 residues long. V was trimmed by 6 bases and J by 6 bases, leaving 12 bases between them. The CDR3 protein is CASRTGEGEQYV. CDR3 sequence (DNA): TGTGCCAGCAGGACGGGGGAAGGCGAGCAGTACGTC.

This clonotype appeared once. Its ends do not fully match the called genes, so a read error is possible. The rearrangement links TRBV20-1 to TRBJ2-3; the match to TRBD1 covers 10 bases. This CDR3 has 13 residues. CDR1 and CDR2 (germline): DFQATT, SNEGSKA (reference sequence). Here the CDR3 DNA reads TGCAGTGCCAGGGGACAGGGGACAGATACGCTGTATTTT. Translated, it gives CSARGQGTDTLYF.

In this sample, this clonotype turned up many times. This chain connects TRBV4-1 to TRBJ1-5; a possible D gene is TRBD1 (6 bases). This CDR3 comprises 15 residues. V was trimmed by 0 bases and J by 6 bases, leaving 12 bases between them. Germline CDR1 and CDR2: MGHRA and YSYEKL. CDR3: CASSQEQGFGQPQHF. CDR3 nucleotides: TGCGCCAGCAGCCAAGAACAGGGTTTTGGTCAGCCCCAGCATTTT.

This clonotype was seen repeatedly, ten times or more. The V call is TRBV7-2, the J call TRBJ1-2; TRBD1 might be the D (5 bases). CDR1 and CDR2 (germline): SGHTA, FQGNSA. There are 12 residues in the CDR3. V lost 7 bases, J lost 4 bases, and 10 bases lay in between. The CDR3 sequence: CASKTALYGYTF. The CDR3 nucleotides read TGTGCCAGCAAGACAGCTCTCTATGGCTACACCTTC.

This clonotype was seen repeatedly, ten times or more. This chain joins TRBV4-1 and TRBJ1-2; the D is unclear. V was cut by 1 base and J by 5 bases, with 11 bases left in between. Germline CDR1 is MGHRA and CDR2 is YSYEKL. This CDR3 has 14 residues. The CDR3 here is CASSQVRTGYGYTF. The CDR3 nucleotides read TGCGCCAGCAGCCAAGTAAGGACGGGTTATGGCTACACCTTC.

This clonotype showed up many times. The rearrangement joins TRBV10-3 to TRBJ2-3; D is perhaps TRBD1 (5 bases). CDR1 is ENHRY and CDR2 is SYGVKD in the germline V gene. The V end was cut by 7 bases, the J end by 3 bases, with 17 bases between. This CDR3 spans 15 amino acids. CDR3 nucleotides: TGTGCCATCAAGGAACGCAGGGAACGGACAGATACGCAGTATTTT. It yields the protein CAIKERRERTDTQYF.

Ten or more counts support this clonotype. The chain carries TRBV12-3 or TRBV12-4 and TRBJ1-1; D perhaps matches TRBD1 (5 bases). This CDR3 is built from 13 residues. The V and J ends lost 6 bases and 0 bases respectively, with 8 bases between them. As DNA, the CDR3 is TGTGCCAGCAGCTCACAGGTGAACACTGAAGCTTTCTTT. Its translation: CASSSQVNTEAFF.

This clonotype has at least ten counts. This chain connects TRBV5-5 to TRBJ2-3; no definite D call. The germline V gene has CDR1 SGHKS and CDR2 YYEKEE (reference sequence). CDR3 size: 14 residues. V was trimmed by 4 bases and J by 2 bases, leaving 11 bases between them. The CDR3 loop is CASSPGPSTDTQYF. The DNA for the CDR3 is TGTGCCAGCAGCCCCGGACCATCCACAGATACGCAGTATTTT.

This clonotype was seen ten or more times. The V call is TRBV7-6, the J call TRBJ2-7; possible D gene TRBD1, 5 bases. Trimming took off 4 bases at V and 13 bases at J, with 20 bases between the two ends. The CDR3 is 13 amino acids. Germline-derived CDR1 and CDR2 are SGHVS and FNYEAQ. CDR3 DNA sequence: TGTGCCAGCAGCTCCCTTTCCCAGGGCCCCGTTTACGTC. Encoded protein: CASSSLSQGPVYV.

This clonotype was recorded at least ten times. An end of the junction does not agree with germline; a read error may underlie this. The gene calls are TRBV20-1 and TRBJ2-1, with 14 bases matching TRBD2. CDR3 size: 12 residues. Germline lookup yields CDR1 DFQATT and CDR2 SNEGSKA (reference sequence). The CDR3 loop is CSARRTSGGMQF. CDR3 sequence (DNA): TGCAGTGCTAGACGGACTAGCGGGGGGATGCAGTTC.

A few counts support this clonotype. Mismatch with germline at one junction end may stem from a read error. The chain employs TRBV28 and TRBJ2-6; no reliable D call. Per germline, CDR1 MDHEN and CDR2 SYDVKM. The CDR3 runs 15 residues. This CDR3 is CASKGGNSRANVLTF. In DNA form, the CDR3 reads TGTGCCAGCAAGGGTGGGAACTCTAGGGCCAACGTCCTGACTTTC.

This clonotype was detected ten times or more. The chain joins TRBV7-6 to TRBJ2-2; TRBD2 aligns across 8 bases. The germline CDR1 and CDR2 sequences are SGHVS and FNYEAQ. The V gene end was trimmed by 7 bases and the J gene end by 3 bases; junction bases not matched to a gene: 16. The CDR3 is 18 residues long. CDR3 nucleotides: TGTGCCAGCACCCCCAATAGTGGAGCGGGGGTCCACACCGGGGAGCTGTTTTTT. It specifies CASTPNSGAGVHTGELFF.